This TCR beta chain came from a study of blood T cell repertoires in COVID-19 (dated by TCRdb to 2018 to 2020). A note on the overall study: Samples covering the acute and convalescent phases of COVID-19 were provided by collaborators in the United States, Italy and Spain. The dataset comprised deeply sampled blood TCRbeta repertoires from subjects exposed to, actively infected with, or recovered from COVID-19. A freely available public database, intended as a resource for researchers studying the immune response to SARS-CoV-2, is where the repertoires were released. Where available, HLA class I and class II types were obtained from metadata supplied by the sample provider rather than from assay-based typing. The samples were drawn from two sources: the first 160 participants of the ongoing ImmuneRACE study, and 950 to 1,500 subjects contributed by 6 global collaborators. The sample metadata nearly always contained a de-identified subject ID, COVID-19 status, age in years and sex. The material from the prospective study consisted of cDNA or gDNA derived from T cells, B-cell-depleted T cells, or PBMCs. Here is what the overall study found, with its caveats: Clinical and demographic metadata were provided uncurated, with the amount varying by source and participant.

CDR3 length: 17 amino acids, cysteine to phenylalanine. Only the CDR3 DNA is retained, 51 bases long and in frame from the first base. After removal of 4 bases from V and 0 bases from J, the junction retains 9 bases not matched to a gene. The CDR1 and CDR2 encoded by the germline V gene are KGHSH and LQKENI. The immunoSEQ Assay, a bias-controlled multiplex PCR, was used to amplify TCRbeta CDR3 regions from genomic DNA. The source study handled its data this way. The number of nucleated cells in each sample was estimated by amplification of reference gene primers within the assay. To quantify the absolute abundance of each unique TCRbeta CDR3 rearrangement, sequence reads were collapsed and filtered. For each sample, productive Simpson clonality was calculated as the square root of Simpson's diversity index across productive rearrangements. TCRdb took over this immuneACCESS table, retaining in-frame rearrangements with V and J assigned. Such tables are incomplete; in checked studies, under half of the missing clones stem from an unresolved V gene, and the remainder is unexplained. For V, J and clone size, that table is used; D and trimming come from the DNA. Present in this sample are 200,000 to 300,000 clones, less than 90% of which were seen just once. The ten most abundant clones make up almost 2% of the sample.

The collaborating institutions used their own protocols to collect whole blood in K2EDTA tubes. For TCRbeta analysis, collaborator samples were shipped as frozen whole blood, as isolated PBMCs, or as DNA extracted from either sample type. Worth noting for this clone: Its specific antigen is unknown. No much larger clone exists at a distance of one base, and base qualities are not known.

The rearrangement joined TRBV18 to TRBJ1-1; TRBD1 fits 9 bases in the junction. Sequencing was carried out using peripheral blood. The clonotype was recovered from a man in his thirties or forties with active or convalescent COVID-19. The sequenced DNA is TGTGCCAGCTCACGAGAGTTACAGGGGGCGATGAACACTGAAGCTTTCTTT. It specifies CASSRELQGAMNTEAFF.